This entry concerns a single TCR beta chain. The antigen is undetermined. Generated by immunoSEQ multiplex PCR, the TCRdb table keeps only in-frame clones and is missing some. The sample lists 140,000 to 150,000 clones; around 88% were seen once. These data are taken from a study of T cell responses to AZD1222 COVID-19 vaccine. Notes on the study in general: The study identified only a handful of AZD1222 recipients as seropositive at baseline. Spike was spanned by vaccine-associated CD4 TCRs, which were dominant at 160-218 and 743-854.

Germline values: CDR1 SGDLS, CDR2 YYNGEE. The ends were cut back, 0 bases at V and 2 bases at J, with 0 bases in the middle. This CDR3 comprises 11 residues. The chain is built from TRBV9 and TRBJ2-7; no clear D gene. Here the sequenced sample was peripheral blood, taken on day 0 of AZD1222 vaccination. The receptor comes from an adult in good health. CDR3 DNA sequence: TGTGCCAGCAGCGTAGCCTACGAGCAGTACTTC. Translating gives CASSVAYEQYF.